The sequence of this T cell receptor beta chain was determined in a study of metastatic and nonmetastatic thyroid tumors. Findings and limits, study-wide: It was reportedly found that TCR beta diversity was significantly higher in malignant thyroid tumors than in benign nodules, a difference seen in both blood and tumor samples.

The V and J ends lost 1 base and 3 bases respectively, with 10 bases between them. The CDR3 totals 14 residues. Germline lookup yields CDR1 SGHNT and CDR2 YENEEA. MiXCR reprocessed the PCR reads for TCRdb. The sample carries some 6,900 clones, just under 30% recorded once. This clone was seen many times. Its antigen is not identified. No patient had received any treatment before thyroid surgery. The sample taken for sequencing was tumor tissue. This receptor was identified in a female donor with papillary thyroid cancer or a benign thyroid nodule (not recorded which). Some clones in this sample may be carry-over from other donors' samples. The chain links TRBV11-3 to TRBJ2-7; no clear D gene. CDR3 DNA: TGTGCCAGCAGCTTAGGGCCCCAGAGCTACGAGCAGTACTTC. Translating it yields CASSLGPQSYEQYF.